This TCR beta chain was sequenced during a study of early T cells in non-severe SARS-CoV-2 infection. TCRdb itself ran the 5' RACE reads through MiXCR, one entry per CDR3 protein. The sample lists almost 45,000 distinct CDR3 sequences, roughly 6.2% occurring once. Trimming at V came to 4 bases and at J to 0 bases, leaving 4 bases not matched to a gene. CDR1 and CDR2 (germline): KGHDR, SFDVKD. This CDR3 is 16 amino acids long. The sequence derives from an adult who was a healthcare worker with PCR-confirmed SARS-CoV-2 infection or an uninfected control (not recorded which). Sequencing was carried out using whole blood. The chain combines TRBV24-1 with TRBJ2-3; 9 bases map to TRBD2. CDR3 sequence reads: CATSEPAGGSTDTQYF. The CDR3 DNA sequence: TGTGCCACCAGTGAGCCAGCGGGGGGAAGCACAGATACGCAGTATTTT.